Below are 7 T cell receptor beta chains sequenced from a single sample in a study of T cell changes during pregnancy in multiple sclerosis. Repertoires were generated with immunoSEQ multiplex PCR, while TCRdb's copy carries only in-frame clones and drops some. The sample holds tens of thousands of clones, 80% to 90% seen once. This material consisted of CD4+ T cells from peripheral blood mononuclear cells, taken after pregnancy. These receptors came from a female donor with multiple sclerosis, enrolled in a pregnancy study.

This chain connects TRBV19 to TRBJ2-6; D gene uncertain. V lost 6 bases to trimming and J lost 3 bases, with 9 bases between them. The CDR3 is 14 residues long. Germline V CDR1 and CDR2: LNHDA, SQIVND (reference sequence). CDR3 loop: CASSSPGGANVLTF. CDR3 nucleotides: TGTGCCAGTAGCTCTCCCGGTGGGGCCAACGTCCTGACTTTC.

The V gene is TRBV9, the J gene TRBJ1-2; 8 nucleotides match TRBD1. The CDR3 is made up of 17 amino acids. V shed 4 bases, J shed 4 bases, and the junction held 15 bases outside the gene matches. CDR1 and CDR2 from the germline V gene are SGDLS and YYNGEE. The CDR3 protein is CASSPHPGGENSYGYTF. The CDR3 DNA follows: TGTGCCAGCAGCCCCCACCCAGGGGGCGAAAATAGCTATGGCTACACCTTC.

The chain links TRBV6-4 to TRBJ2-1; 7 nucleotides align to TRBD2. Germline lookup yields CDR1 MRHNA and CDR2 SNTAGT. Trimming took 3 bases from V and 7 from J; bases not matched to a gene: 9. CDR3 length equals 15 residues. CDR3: CASSDPLTSTNEQFF. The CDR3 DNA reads TGTGCCAGCAGTGATCCCCTGACTAGCACAAATGAGCAGTTCTTC.

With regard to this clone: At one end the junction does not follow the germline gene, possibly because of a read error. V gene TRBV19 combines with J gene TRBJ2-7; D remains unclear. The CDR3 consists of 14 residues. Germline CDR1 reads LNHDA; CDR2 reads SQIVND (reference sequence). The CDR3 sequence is CASSISVHSHEQYF. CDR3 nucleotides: TGTGCCAGTAGTATCTCGGTTCACTCCCACGAGCAGTACTTC.

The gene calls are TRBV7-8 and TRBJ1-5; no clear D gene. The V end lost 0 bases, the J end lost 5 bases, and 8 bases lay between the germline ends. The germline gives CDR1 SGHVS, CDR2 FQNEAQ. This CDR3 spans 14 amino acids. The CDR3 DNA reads TGTGCCAGCAGCTTAGCTTCCCCGGATCAGCCCCAGCATTTT. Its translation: CASSLASPDQPQHF.

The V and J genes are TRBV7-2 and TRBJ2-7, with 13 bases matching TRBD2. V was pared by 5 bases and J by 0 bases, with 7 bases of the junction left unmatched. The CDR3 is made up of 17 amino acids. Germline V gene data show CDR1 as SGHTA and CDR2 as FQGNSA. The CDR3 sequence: CASSKTSGRGSSYEQYF. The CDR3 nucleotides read TGTGCCAGCAGCAAAACTAGCGGGAGGGGTAGCTCCTACGAGCAGTACTTC.

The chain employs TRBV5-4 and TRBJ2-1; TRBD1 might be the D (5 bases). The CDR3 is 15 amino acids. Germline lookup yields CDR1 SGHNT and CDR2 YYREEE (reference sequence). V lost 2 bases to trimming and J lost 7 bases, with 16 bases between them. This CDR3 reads CASSFRVGRANEQFF. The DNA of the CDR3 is TGTGCCAGCAGCTTTAGGGTTGGCAGGGCTAATGAGCAGTTCTTC.